Following are 28 T cell receptor beta chains from one sample sequenced in a study of shared clonotypes between healthy human individuals (TCRdb year 2020). Libraries were built with the immunoSEQ multiplex PCR assay. What TCRdb holds here is the immuneACCESS table cut down to in-frame rearrangements. Part of the clones is not present; checked against another copy, under half of the missing clones reflect an unresolved V gene, and the others are unexplained. Here the sample has about 1.1 million clones; 70% to 85% occur a single time. The ten largest clonotypes hold 0.89% of the sample. The sequencing sample was made of memory CD4+ T cells from PBMCs. The sample's cell subset or site label is to be understood as: CD45RA-negative fraction. Every receptor here comes from a young man in good health. Some clones in this sample may be carry-over from other donors' samples.

The chain combines TRBV30 with TRBJ2-7; perhaps TRBD2 as D (5 bases). Deletions cut 3 bases from V and 4 bases from J, with 10 bases between. The germline V gene has CDR1 GTSNPN and CDR2 SVGIG (reference sequence). The CDR3 is 12 residues long. CDR3 amino acids: CAWSDLAYEQYF. DNA of the CDR3: TGTGCCTGGAGCGACCTAGCTTACGAGCAGTACTTC.

Only a few counts were recorded for this clone. The gene calls are TRBV5-1 and TRBJ2-5, with 7 positions matching TRBD1. The trim removed 1 base at V and 3 bases at J, leaving 6 bases unmatched. This CDR3 has 15 amino acids. From germline, CDR1 is SGHRS and CDR2 YFSETQ. The CDR3 nucleotides read TGCGCCAGCAGCTTGTACGGGACAGATGAAGAGACCCAGTACTTC. It encodes CASSLYGTDEETQYF.

This sequence joins TRBV28 and TRBJ1-1, with TRBD1 as a possible D gene (5 bases). From germline, CDR1 is MDHEN and CDR2 SYDVKM. This CDR3 has 14 amino acids. Trimming stripped 6 bases from V and 6 bases from J, with 17 bases between. CDR3 nucleotide sequence: TGTGCCAGCAGCGTCACAGGTATTGTCGCTGAAGCTTTCTTT. Amino acid sequence: CASSVTGIVAEAFF.

The CDR3 DNA reads as TGTGCCAGCAGCCATGGAGGGGGAGATGGCACCGGGGAGCTGTTTTTT. It encodes CASSHGGGDGTGELFF. The chain uses TRBV7-9 and TRBJ2-2; tentatively, D is TRBD1 or TRBD2 (6 bases each). CDR3 size: 16 residues. Germline CDR1 is SEHNR and CDR2 is FQNEAQ (reference sequence). Trimming removed 5 bases from V and 4 bases from J, with 17 bases in between.

The chain is built from TRBV7-9 and TRBJ2-1; either TRBD1 or TRBD2 may supply D (6 bases each). Germline V gene sequence: CDR1 SEHNR, CDR2 FQNEAQ (reference sequence). V was trimmed by 7 bases and J by 10 bases, leaving 26 bases between them. This CDR3 has 16 amino acids. The CDR3 is CASTSGARGGPGEQFF. Here the CDR3 DNA reads TGTGCCAGCACCTCCGGCGCAAGAGGGGGGCCAGGGGAGCAGTTCTTC. Using reference TRBV7-9 and TRBJ2-1 for the parts outside the CDR3, the full variable domain is DTGVSQNPRHKITKRGQNVTFRCDPISEHNRLYWYRQTLGQGPEFLTYFQNEAQLEKSRLLSDRFSAERPKGSFSTLEIQRTEQGDSAMYLCASTSGARGGPGEQFFGPGTRLTVL.

V gene TRBV7-9 combines with J gene TRBJ1-1, with D unclear. The CDR3 length is 16 residues. Trimming removed 5 bases from V and 2 bases from J, with 18 bases in between. In germline, CDR1 is SEHNR, CDR2 FQNEAQ (reference sequence). The CDR3 region is CASSPPSGRSNTEAFF. Here the CDR3 DNA reads TGTGCCAGCAGCCCGCCCTCCGGCAGAAGTAACACTGAAGCTTTCTTT.

In DNA form, the CDR3 reads TGTGCCAGCAGCTTAAGACAGGGCTCCCCTAGCACAGATACGCAGTATTTT. Residues: CASSLRQGSPSTDTQYF. V gene TRBV11-2 combines with J gene TRBJ2-3, with 7 bases fitting TRBD1. V was clipped by 2 bases and J by 0 bases; unmatched bases: 8. The CDR3 runs to 17 residues. From germline, CDR1 is SGHAT and CDR2 FQNNGV. The full variable domain, completed using reference TRBV11-2 and TRBJ2-3, is EAGVAQSPRYKIIEKRQSVAFWCNPISGHATLYWYQQILGQGPKLLIQFQNNGVVDDSQLPKDRFSAERLKGVDSTLKIQPAKLEDSAVYLCASSLRQGSPSTDTQYFGPGTRLTVL.

The rearrangement uses TRBV6-1 and TRBJ2-7; D is tentatively TRBD1 or TRBD2 (5 bases each). The CDR3 has 14 amino acids. Germline V gene lookup returns CDR1 MNHNS and CDR2 SASEGT. V lost 2 bases, J lost 2 bases, and 10 bases lay in between. In nucleotides, the CDR3 is TGTGCCAGCAGTGAATCTGGGGGAACCTACGAGCAGTACTTC. The encoded protein is CASSESGGTYEQYF.

V is TRBV5-1 and J is TRBJ2-5; possibly TRBD2 for D (5 bases). V lost 7 bases and J lost 1, with 14 bases in between. CDR1 and CDR2 (germline): SGHRS, YFSETQ. The CDR3 is made up of 14 amino acids. For the CDR3, the DNA is TGCGCCAGCCGCCCGGGCGGGTCCCAAGAGACCCAGTACTTC. This codes for CASRPGGSQETQYF.

J is TRBJ2-1 and V is TRBV7-3; D gene unclear. The V end was cut by 2 bases, the J end by 3 bases, with 5 bases between. Per the germline V gene, CDR1 is SGHTA and CDR2 is FQGTGA. The CDR3 is 13 amino acids. Here the CDR3 reads CASSLRVYNEQFF. Written as DNA, the CDR3 is TGTGCCAGCAGCTTACGGGTCTACAATGAGCAGTTCTTC.

This sequence joins TRBV5-1 and TRBJ1-5; the D is unclear. The V gene's germline CDR1 is SGHRS and CDR2 YFSETQ. Trimming cost V 0 bases and J 6 bases, with 10 bases left between them. The CDR3 consists of 14 residues. In DNA form, the CDR3 reads TGCGCCAGCAGCTTGGATGGGGAGATTCAGCCCCAGCATTTT. Translation gives CASSLDGEIQPQHF.

At least ten counts were recorded for this clone. The chain couples TRBV6-6 to TRBJ2-1; TRBD2 matches 8 bases. The CDR3 has 15 amino acids. Trimming removed 2 bases from V and 6 bases from J; junction bases left unmatched: 6. Germline V gives CDR1 MNHNY, CDR2 SVGAGI (reference sequence). The CDR3 reads CASSYRREVPNEQFF. The CDR3 DNA is TGTGCCAGCAGTTACAGGCGGGAGGTTCCCAATGAGCAGTTCTTC.

The V and J genes are TRBV5-1 and TRBJ1-2, with 10 bases matching TRBD1. The length of the CDR3 is 15 residues. CDR1 is SGHRS and CDR2 is YFSETQ in the germline V gene. J lost 6 bases, V lost 0 bases, and 5 bases had no gene match. The CDR3 loop is CASSLETGGVDGYTF. As DNA, the CDR3 is TGCGCCAGCAGCTTGGAGACAGGGGGCGTAGATGGCTACACCTTC.

The chain employs TRBV28 and TRBJ2-4; weak D call: TRBD1 (5 bases). V was pared by 2 bases and J by 6 bases, with 17 bases between. CDR3 length: 16 residues. Germline V gene data show CDR1 as MDHEN and CDR2 as SYDVKM. CDR3 in amino acids: CASSLSGGAWGNIQYF. CDR3 bases: TGTGCCAGCAGTTTAAGTGGTGGGGCATGGGGAAACATTCAGTACTTC.

This clone has just one count. The chain couples TRBV2 to TRBJ1-5; D gene uncertain. Germline V gene lookup returns CDR1 SNHLY and CDR2 FYNNEI. This CDR3 has 15 amino acids. V was clipped by 6 bases and J by 1 base, with 13 bases between them. This CDR3 reads CASSLQKLSNQPQHF. The CDR3 DNA sequence: TGTGCCAGCAGCCTACAGAAATTGAGCAATCAGCCCCAGCATTTT.

The chain is built from TRBV5-1 and TRBJ2-1, with TRBD2 matching 12 bases. From germline, CDR1 is SGHRS and CDR2 YFSETQ. The CDR3 has 16 amino acids. The ends lost 3 bases at V and 5 bases at J; junction bases unmatched: 6. CDR3 region: CASSSGLAGQNNEQFF. The CDR3, as DNA: TGCGCCAGCAGCTCGGGACTAGCGGGTCAAAACAATGAGCAGTTCTTC.

This clone has just one count. The genes are TRBV28 and TRBJ1-2, with 8 bases matching TRBD1. The CDR3 is 13 residues long. Germline-derived CDR1 and CDR2 are MDHEN and SYDVKM. Trimming at V came to 6 bases and at J to 7 bases, leaving 7 bases not matched to a gene. CDR3 residues: CASSPGQGSGYTF. The CDR3 DNA reads TGTGCCAGCAGCCCAGGACAGGGAAGTGGCTACACCTTC.

Points on this clone: This sample also contains other DNA sequences that code for the same CDR3. The chain joins TRBV28 to TRBJ1-3; 8 bases fit TRBD1. This CDR3 has 14 amino acids. Per germline, CDR1 MDHEN and CDR2 SYDVKM. Trimming at V came to 4 bases and at J to 3 bases, leaving 2 bases not matched to a gene. For the CDR3, the DNA is TGTGCCAGCAGTTCAGGGGGCAGTGGAAACACCATATATTTT. It encodes CASSSGGSGNTIYF.

This chain joins TRBV10-1 and TRBJ2-7; 8 nucleotides agree with TRBD2. There are 17 residues in the CDR3. Per germline, CDR1 WNHNN and CDR2 SYGVQD (reference sequence). The trim removed 6 bases at V and 3 bases at J, leaving 16 bases unmatched. The CDR3 region is CASSPAGGRPLSYEQYF. The CDR3 region has the DNA TGCGCCAGCAGCCCGGCAGGCGGGAGGCCACTGAGCTACGAGCAGTACTTC.

The rearrangement links TRBV9 to TRBJ1-2; TRBD1 matches 9 bases. Trimming cost V 6 bases and J 2 bases; bases outside gene matches: 5. The germline CDR1 and CDR2 sequences are SGDLS and YYNGEE. The CDR3 has 14 amino acids. Here the CDR3 reads CASTPGQGNYGYTF. CDR3 sequence (DNA): TGTGCCAGCACCCCGGGACAGGGAAACTATGGCTACACCTTC.

The CDR3 sequence is CASSVTGGRETQYF. Here the CDR3 DNA reads TGTGCCAGCAGCGTAACAGGAGGTCGAGAGACCCAGTACTTC. The chain uses TRBV9 and TRBJ2-5, with D perhaps matching TRBD1 or TRBD2 (5 bases each). The CDR3 has 14 amino acids. V dropped 1 base and J dropped 4 bases, with 11 bases sitting between them. Germline loops: CDR1 SGDLS, CDR2 YYNGEE.

The chain links TRBV5-1 to TRBJ2-1; D remains ambiguous. The germline CDR1 and CDR2 sequences are SGHRS and YFSETQ. This CDR3 has 11 residues. With 5 bases removed from V and 6 bases from J, the gap between germline ends came to 6 bases. The chain's CDR3 is CASRSFNEQFF. The CDR3 DNA reads as TGCGCCAGCAGAAGTTTCAATGAGCAGTTCTTC.

This chain joins TRBV2 and TRBJ2-1; 8 bases line up with TRBD1. Germline CDR1 SNHLY, CDR2 FYNNEI. V trimming: 11 bases; J trimming: 8 bases; junction bases outside the gene matches: 8. This CDR3 region has 12 residues. The CDR3 spells CAGKQGAYEQFF. The DNA for the CDR3 is TGTGCCGGCAAGCAGGGGGCGTATGAGCAGTTCTTC.

This clone was detected only a few times. The chain has TRBV15 and TRBJ2-1; the D is unclear. Deletions cut 1 base from V and 10 bases from J, with 11 bases between. Germline lookup yields CDR1 LNHNV and CDR2 YYDKDF (reference sequence). This CDR3 is 13 amino acids long. The CDR3 sequence: CATSRGFGEEQFF. In DNA form, the CDR3 reads TGTGCCACCAGCAGAGGGTTTGGGGAAGAGCAGTTCTTC.

This clone has just one count. The rearrangement joins TRBV6-1 to TRBJ2-1; the match to TRBD1 covers 9 bases. The CDR3 spans 20 residues. After removal of 4 bases from V and 0 bases from J, the junction contained 16 bases not matched to a gene. Germline V gene sequence: CDR1 MNHNS, CDR2 SASEGT. CDR3 in amino acids: CASSATGTGFGGSSYNEQFF. DNA for the CDR3: TGTGCCAGCAGTGCAACCGGGACAGGGTTCGGGGGAAGCTCCTACAATGAGCAGTTCTTC.

With regard to this clone: This CDR3 is also generated by other DNA sequences in the sample. The chain couples TRBV28 to TRBJ2-7; unclear D gene. The V gene's germline CDR1 is MDHEN and CDR2 SYDVKM. This CDR3 has 11 amino acids. The ends were cut back, 5 bases at V and 2 bases at J, with 4 bases in the middle. In DNA form, the CDR3 reads TGTGCCAGCAGTCATACCTACGAGCAGTACTTC. Its protein product is CASSHTYEQYF. The full variable domain, in which reference TRBV28 and TRBJ2-7 provide the parts outside the CDR3, is DVKVTQSSRYLVKRTGEKVFLECVQDMDHENMFWYRQDPGLGLRLIYFSYDVKMKEKGDIPEGYSVSREKKERFSLILESASTNQTSMYLCASSHTYEQYFGPGTRLTVT.

The rearrangement joins TRBV6-1 to TRBJ2-6; possibly TRBD1 for D (5 bases). Germline CDR1 MNHNS, CDR2 SASEGT. The CDR3 is 15 residues long. The V gene lost 3 bases and the J gene lost 2 bases, with 8 bases spanning the gap. In DNA form, the CDR3 reads TGTGCCAGCAGTGAGGTGGGGCCTGGGGCCAACGTCCTGACTTTC. Translating it yields CASSEVGPGANVLTF.

CDR3 amino acids: CASSLGGRVYSGYTF. CDR3 nucleotide sequence: TGTGCCAGCAGCTTAGGGGGCAGGGTTTATTCTGGCTACACCTTC. This chain connects TRBV7-8 to TRBJ1-2, with D perhaps matching TRBD1 (5 bases). Germline assignment: CDR1 SGHVS and CDR2 FQNEAQ. Trimming cost V 1 base and J 7 bases, with 16 bases left between them. The CDR3 spans 15 residues.